The 20 T cell receptor beta chains below were found in one sample sequenced in a study of T cell responses to AZD1222 COVID-19 vaccine. The method was immunoSEQ multiplex PCR; TCRdb's version includes in-frame clones alone and lacks a portion of them. This sample has around 100,000 clones, with approximately 86% found just once. Source: peripheral blood, taken 28 days after the second dose of the MenACWY control vaccine. The receptor source for this set is an adult who received the MenACWY meningococcal vaccine as a control.

This chain uses TRBV5-1 with TRBJ1-4; no reliable D call. Germline values: CDR1 SGHRS, CDR2 YFSETQ. Trimming removed 2 bases at V and 4 bases at J, with 9 bases between. The CDR3 extends over 14 amino acids. The CDR3 here is CASSLRALNEKLFF. CDR3 nucleotides: TGCGCCAGCAGCTTACGGGCCCTTAATGAAAAACTGTTTTTT.

The J gene is TRBJ1-5, the V gene TRBV28; tentative D call: TRBD1 (6 bases). The ends were cut back, 3 bases at V and 7 bases at J, with 16 bases in the middle. The CDR3 is 15 residues long. Germline CDR1 reads MDHEN; CDR2 reads SYDVKM. DNA of the CDR3: TGTGCCAGCAGTTTCGAGAGACAGGTAAAACAGCCCCAGCATTTT. It translates to CASSFERQVKQPQHF.

CDR3 residues: CASSESRTAYEQYF. Written as DNA, the CDR3 is TGTGCCAGCAGTGAATCCAGGACAGCCTACGAGCAGTACTTC. The chain carries TRBV2 and TRBJ2-7; possible D gene TRBD1, 6 bases. This CDR3 has 14 residues. Germline V gene lookup returns CDR1 SNHLY and CDR2 FYNNEI. With 2 bases removed from V and 2 bases from J, the gap between germline ends came to 10 bases.

The chain has TRBV20-1 and TRBJ2-1; tentatively, D is TRBD2 (5 bases). Trimming removed 6 bases from V and 13 bases from J, with 16 bases in between. Germline V gives CDR1 DFQATT, CDR2 SNEGSKA (reference sequence). The CDR3 sequence is 11 residues long. The CDR3 protein is CSAPRAGSQFF. In DNA form, the CDR3 reads TGCAGTGCCCCGCGGGCGGGTTCCCAGTTCTTC.

This clone was observed once. The rearrangement joins TRBV19 to TRBJ1-2, with D possibly being TRBD1 (6 bases). Germline-derived CDR1 and CDR2 are LNHDA and SQIVND (reference sequence). The CDR3 runs to 14 residues. Between the trimmed V and J ends, which lost 4 bases and 2 bases, there was a span of 11 bases. For the CDR3, the DNA is TGTGCCAGTAGTAGGTTGCAGGGGAACTATGGCTACACCTTC. Translated: CASSRLQGNYGYTF.

J is TRBJ2-7 and V is TRBV6-5; the match to TRBD2 covers 9 bases. From germline, CDR1 is MNHEY and CDR2 SVGAGI. The CDR3 totals 14 residues. After removal of 5 bases from V and 3 bases from J, the junction contained 5 bases not matched to a gene. In nucleotides, the CDR3 is TGTGCCAGCAGTACGACTAGCGGCCACTACGAGCAGTACTTC. It yields the protein CASSTTSGHYEQYF.

This rearrangement joins TRBV18 to TRBJ2-5, with TRBD1 as a possible D gene (7 bases). Trimming shortened V by 5 bases and J by 5 bases, and 18 bases separated the two germline ends. The CDR3 extends over 15 amino acids. Germline CDR1 reads KGHSH; CDR2 reads LQKENI. CDR3: CASSSKGRGVETQYF. The CDR3 nucleotides are TGTGCCAGCTCATCAAAGGGCAGGGGGGTCGAGACCCAGTACTTC.

The chain uses TRBV2 and TRBJ2-2; D unresolved. CDR1 is SNHLY and CDR2 is FYNNEI in the germline V gene. The CDR3 length is 13 residues. Trimming cost V 5 bases and J 1 base, with 5 bases left between them. CDR3 coding DNA: TGTGCCAGCAGTCCGGAGAACACCGGGGAGCTGTTTTTT. It yields the protein CASSPENTGELFF. The whole variable domain, filled in from reference TRBV2 and TRBJ2-2, reads EPEVTQTPSHQVTQMGQEVILRCVPISNHLYFYWYRQILGQKVEFLVSFYNNEISEKSEIFDDQFSVERPDGSNFTLKIRSTKLEDSAMYFCASSPENTGELFFGEGSRLTVL.

J is TRBJ2-2 and V is TRBV7-9; D unresolved. CDR1 SEHNR and CDR2 FQNEAQ come from the germline V gene (reference sequence). Between the trimmed V and J ends, which lost 4 bases and 2 bases, there was a span of 2 bases. The CDR3 length is 12 residues. CDR3 sequence (DNA): TGTGCCAGCAGCTCAAACACCGGGGAGCTGTTTTTT. Encoded protein: CASSSNTGELFF.

V is TRBV9 and J is TRBJ2-6; no reliable D call. The V end lost 3 bases, the J end lost 0 bases, and 13 bases lay between the germline ends. The CDR3 has 17 residues. Germline loops: CDR1 SGDLS, CDR2 YYNGEE. The CDR3 reads CASSGIPSFSGANVLTF. For the CDR3, the DNA is TGTGCCAGCAGCGGGATTCCATCCTTCTCTGGGGCCAACGTCCTGACTTTC. The entire variable domain, with the rest obtained from reference TRBV9 and TRBJ2-6, is as follows: DSGVTQTPKHLITATGQRVTLRCSPRSGDLSVYWYQQSLDQGLQFLIQYYNGEERAKGNILERFSAQQFPDLHSELNLSSLELGDSALYFCASSGIPSFSGANVLTFGAGSRLTVL.

The rearrangement joins TRBV4-3 to TRBJ2-3; D perhaps matches TRBD1 (5 bases). V lost 1 base and J lost 2, with 16 bases in between. The CDR3 spans 17 residues. Per germline, CDR1 LGHNA and CDR2 YSLEER. The CDR3: CASSQGGDSQNTDTQYF. DNA for the CDR3: TGCGCCAGCAGCCAAGGTGGAGACAGCCAAAACACAGATACGCAGTATTTT.

Written as DNA, the CDR3 is TGTGCCAGCAGTGAAGCTGGTAGAACGGGCTACACCTTC. This translates into CASSEAGRTGYTF. This sequence joins TRBV6-1 and TRBJ1-2; D is ambiguous. CDR1 is MNHNS and CDR2 is SASEGT in the germline V gene. The CDR3 is 13 amino acids. V was trimmed by 0 bases and J by 8 bases, leaving 10 bases between them.

The genes are TRBV21-1 and TRBJ1-1; the table assigns TRBD1, which was not confirmed against the DNA. TRBV21-1 is an annotated pseudogene. This CDR3 is built from 16 residues. The CDR3 is CASSHTVGPMNTEAFF. The DNA of the CDR3 is TGTGCCAGCAGCCACACTGTGGGGCCTATGAACACTGAAGCTTTCTTT.

V gene TRBV5-3 combines with J gene TRBJ1-2; TRBD1 might be the D (6 bases). TRBV5-3 is treated as an ORF (open reading frame) with a function not yet certain. V was pared by 8 bases and J by 0 bases, with 8 bases between. The CDR3 runs to 12 residues. The CDR3 DNA follows: TGTGCCAGGCAGGGGTCTAACTATGGCTACACCTTC. This translates into CARQGSNYGYTF.

The chain carries TRBV5-4 and TRBJ2-3; a weak D match, TRBD2 (5 bases). The CDR3 consists of 13 residues. Trimming pared 1 base from V and 7 bases from J, leaving 10 bases between. CDR1 is SGHNT, CDR2 YYREEE, per germline (reference sequence). CDR3 region: CASSLNGVNTQYF. Written as DNA, the CDR3 is TGTGCCAGCAGCTTGAACGGGGTCAATACGCAGTATTTT.

J is TRBJ2-2 and V is TRBV10-3, with D perhaps TRBD1 (6 bases). The CDR3 spans 15 residues. Trimming pared 4 bases from V and 4 bases from J, leaving 13 bases between. The germline CDR1 and CDR2 sequences are ENHRY and SYGVKD. CDR3 DNA sequence: TGTGCCATCAGTGGGGTGGACAGTATCACCGGGGAGCTGTTTTTT. This codes for CAISGVDSITGELFF.

The chain uses TRBV21-1 and TRBJ1-6. TRBV21-1 has pseudogene status. This CDR3 contains 16 residues. The CDR3 protein is CASSKSEGGAFSPLHF. In DNA, the CDR3 is TGTGCCAGCAGCAAGTCTGAGGGGGGCGCGTTTTCACCCCTCCACTTT.

The chain couples TRBV14 to TRBJ2-1; 10 nucleotides agree with TRBD1. The length of the CDR3 is 17 residues. V lost 2 bases and J lost 8; bases outside the gene matches: 12. Germline CDR1 SGHDN, CDR2 FVKESK. Here the CDR3 DNA reads TGTGCCAGCAGCCAAACGTTGGGGACAGGGGACAGCGATGAGCAGTTCTTC. It encodes CASSQTLGTGDSDEQFF.

This clone was observed a few times. This chain links TRBV28 with TRBJ1-3; D may be TRBD1 (5 bases). Trimming cost V 0 bases and J 0 bases, with 9 bases left between them. Germline-derived CDR1 and CDR2 are MDHEN and SYDVKM. The CDR3 consists of 16 residues. Written as DNA, the CDR3 is TGTGCCAGCAGTTTATGGGACACGGACTCTGGAAACACCATATATTTT. It specifies CASSLWDTDSGNTIYF.

This clone was observed once. The V gene is TRBV6-2 or TRBV6-3, the J gene TRBJ1-1; 7 bases are a match to TRBD1. Germline CDR1 is MNHEY and CDR2 is SVGEGT. The V gene end was trimmed by 2 bases and the J gene end by 5 bases; junction bases not matched to a gene: 5. This CDR3 has 14 amino acids. The CDR3 coding sequence is TGTGCCAGCAGTTACGCCCCGGACAGGACTGAAGCTTTCTTT. It translates to CASSYAPDRTEAFF.